These 19 T cell receptor beta chains share one sample of origin, sequenced in a study of cytomegalovirus exposure and HLA in healthy donors. Researchers ran the PCR with 60 Vbeta and 13 Jbeta primers. TCRdb keeps only in-frame clones here, not all; method: immunoSEQ multiplex PCR. The table lists some 95,000 clones, about four fifths of them singletons, with approximately 7.9% in the top ten. Sequenced input: PBMCs. The receptor source for this set is a man between 25 and 39 years old in good health and CMV-seronegative.

The chain combines TRBV19 with TRBJ2-3; 9 bases match TRBD1. The ends lost 7 bases at V and 3 bases at J; junction bases unmatched: 5. This CDR3 contains 14 residues. Germline loops: CDR1 LNHDA, CDR2 SQIVND (reference sequence). This CDR3 is CASTMDRGTDTQYF. DNA for the CDR3: TGTGCCAGTACCATGGACAGGGGTACAGATACGCAGTATTTT.

This chain joins TRBV6-6 and TRBJ2-7; D may be TRBD2 (5 bases). Trimming stripped 2 bases from V and 5 bases from J, with 16 bases between. Germline-derived CDR1 and CDR2 are MNHNY and SVGAGI (reference sequence). CDR3 length: 15 residues. The CDR3 protein is CASSYVGGLLDEQYF. The CDR3 coding sequence is TGTGCCAGCAGTTACGTGGGCGGCTTACTAGACGAGCAGTACTTC.

This clone was counted only a few times. This sequence joins TRBV2 and TRBJ2-3; tentatively, D is TRBD2 (7 bases). Germline assignment: CDR1 SNHLY and CDR2 FYNNEI. Trimming stripped 7 bases from V and 3 bases from J, with 14 bases between. The CDR3 is made up of 14 amino acids. For the CDR3, the DNA is TGTGCCAGCATAGAAGGGGGGGGTACAGATACGCAGTATTTT. Protein sequence: CASIEGGGTDTQYF.

V is TRBV6-4 and J is TRBJ1-2, with 10 bases identical to TRBD1. Germline CDR1 reads MRHNA; CDR2 reads SNTAGT. V shed 6 bases and J 5 bases; nucleotides not matched to a gene: 6. The CDR3 extends over 14 amino acids. In nucleotides, the CDR3 is TGTGCCAGCAGCCCCGGACAGGGGGGGTATGGCTACACCTTC. Translating gives CASSPGQGGYGYTF.

The chain carries TRBV19 and TRBJ1-4; tentative D call: TRBD1 (5 bases). CDR3 length: 13 amino acids. Trimming pared 10 bases from V and 5 bases from J, leaving 14 bases between. CDR1 and CDR2 (germline): LNHDA, SQIVND (reference sequence). The CDR3 reads CATEGAENEKLFF. The CDR3 region has the DNA TGTGCCACCGAAGGGGCGGAGAATGAAAAACTGTTTTTT. The variable domain in full, with the rest retrieved from reference TRBV19 and TRBJ1-4, is DGGITQSPKYLFRKEGQNVTLSCEQNLNHDAMYWYRQDPGQGLRLIYYSQIVNDFQKGDIAEGYSVSREKKESFPLTVTSAQKNPTAFYLCATEGAENEKLFFGSGTQLSVL.

The chain couples TRBV11-2 to TRBJ1-2, with D hard to call. CDR1 is SGHAT and CDR2 is FQNNGV in the germline V gene. Between the trimmed V and J ends, which lost 0 bases and 7 bases, there was a span of 12 bases. CDR3 size: 14 residues. The CDR3: CASSLDGPRRGYTF. The CDR3 DNA is TGTGCCAGCAGCTTAGATGGGCCGCGCCGTGGCTACACCTTC.

The chain combines TRBV6-4 with TRBJ2-3; D is perhaps TRBD1 (6 bases). Germline V CDR1 and CDR2: MRHNA, SNTAGT. This CDR3 is 13 amino acids long. Trimming removed 4 bases at V and 3 bases at J, with 8 bases between. The chain's CDR3 is CASSAGVTDTQYF. DNA of the CDR3: TGTGCCAGCAGTGCAGGGGTAACAGATACGCAGTATTTT.

The CDR3 DNA is TGTGCCACCAGCAGAGATTTGGGACAGCTCCCCTACGAGCAGTACTTC. Encoded protein: CATSRDLGQLPYEQYF. This chain links TRBV15 with TRBJ2-5; TRBD1 agrees at 7 bases. The J call is uncertain, as TRBJ2-7 better fits the DNA end. The CDR3 is 16 amino acids. The germline gives CDR1 LNHNV, CDR2 YYDKDF (reference sequence).

V and J are TRBV7-9 and TRBJ2-7; D gene uncertain. Trimming cost V 5 bases and J 3 bases, with 8 bases left between them. The CDR3 length is 12 residues. The germline gives CDR1 SEHNR, CDR2 FQNEAQ (reference sequence). For the CDR3, the DNA is TGTGCCAGCAGCCCCCTATTCTACGAGCAGTACTTC. Its translation: CASSPLFYEQYF.

Only one count was recorded for this clone. The chain joins TRBV7-9 to TRBJ2-5, with TRBD2 matching 7 bases. The better agreement between TRBJ2-7 and the DNA end casts doubt on the J call. Germline V CDR1 and CDR2: SEHNR, FQNEAQ (reference sequence). The CDR3 is 14 amino acids. CDR3 DNA sequence: TGTGCCAGCAGCAGGCTAGCGGAACCCTACGAGCAGTACTTC. It encodes CASSRLAEPYEQYF.

The chain uses TRBV2 and TRBJ2-7, with a weak D call TRBD1 (6 bases). The CDR3 loop spans 16 amino acids. Germline CDR1 and CDR2: SNHLY and FYNNEI. Trimming cost V 7 bases and J 0 bases, with 19 bases left between them. The CDR3 DNA sequence: TGTGCCAGCAAGGGGACAAACATACGCAGCTCCTACGAGCAGTACTTC. Translated, it gives CASKGTNIRSSYEQYF. Full variable domain (outside the CDR3, taken from reference TRBV2 and TRBJ2-7): EPEVTQTPSHQVTQMGQEVILRCVPISNHLYFYWYRQILGQKVEFLVSFYNNEISEKSEIFDDQFSVERPDGSNFTLKIRSTKLEDSAMYFCASKGTNIRSSYEQYFGPGTRLTVT.

The chain employs TRBV4-1 and TRBJ2-1; D gene unclear. The CDR3 sequence is 14 residues long. Germline V gives CDR1 MGHRA, CDR2 YSYEKL. The V and J ends lost 0 bases and 5 bases respectively, with 8 bases between them. CDR3 DNA sequence: TGCGCCAGCAGCCAAGATGGGCGTAACAATGAGCAGTTCTTC. Encoded protein: CASSQDGRNNEQFF.

The chain uses TRBV6-5 and TRBJ2-3, with a weak D call TRBD1 (5 bases). This CDR3 is built from 15 residues. The V and J ends lost 2 bases and 4 bases respectively, with 13 bases between them. Germline V gene sequence: CDR1 MNHEY, CDR2 SVGAGI. The CDR3 loop is CASSYRAGWSDTQYF. DNA of the CDR3: TGTGCCAGCAGTTACAGGGCAGGGTGGTCAGATACGCAGTATTTT.

The chain is built from TRBV7-9 and TRBJ2-2; 12 bases are a match to TRBD1. Germline CDR1 SEHNR, CDR2 FQNEAQ (reference sequence). The V and J ends lost 6 bases and 5 bases, in that order; junction bases with no gene match: 7. The CDR3 extends over 16 amino acids. The CDR3 protein is CASRPRDRGPTGELFF. The CDR3, as DNA: TGTGCCAGCAGACCTCGGGACAGGGGGCCGACCGGGGAGCTGTTTTTT.

V is TRBV7-8 and J is TRBJ1-4; weak D call: TRBD1 (5 bases). Germline values: CDR1 SGHVS, CDR2 FQNEAQ. V was shortened by 1 base and J by 7 bases, with 13 bases between the two germline ends. The CDR3 length is 15 residues. In DNA form, the CDR3 reads TGTGCCAGCAGCTTAGTCTCCGGGACTGGTGAAAAACTGTTTTTT. Its protein product is CASSLVSGTGEKLFF.

The chain couples TRBV6-6 to TRBJ2-1, with 10 bases matching TRBD2. J gave up 9 bases and V 0 bases, and 5 bases lay outside the gene matches. This CDR3 region has 15 residues. CDR1 and CDR2 from the germline V gene are MNHNY and SVGAGI (reference sequence). The CDR3 region has the DNA TGTGCCAGCAGTTACTCGTTGGCTAGCGGGGGTGAGCAGTTCTTC. This sequence encodes CASSYSLASGGEQFF.

The V gene is TRBV29-1, the J gene TRBJ1-1; D is possibly TRBD1 (5 bases). Germline assignment: CDR1 SQVTM and CDR2 ANQGSEA. The germline V and J ends were trimmed by 5 bases and 1 base, with 14 bases remaining between them. The CDR3 spans 14 residues. The CDR3 nucleotides read TGCAGCGTTTCCGTTTCCAGGGCGAACACTGAAGCTTTCTTT. This encodes CSVSVSRANTEAFF. The whole variable domain, filled in from reference TRBV29-1 and TRBJ1-1, reads SAVISQKPSRDICQRGTSLTIQCQVDSQVTMMFWYRQQPGQSLTLIATANQGSEATYESGFVIDKFPISRPNLTFSTLTVSNMSPEDSSIYLCSVSVSRANTEAFFGQGTRLTVV.

V usage is TRBV29-1 and J usage is TRBJ2-3; D perhaps matches TRBD2 (5 bases). Germline CDR1 and CDR2: SQVTM and ANQGSEA. The V gene lost 1 base and the J gene lost 8 bases, with 7 bases spanning the gap. This CDR3 has 11 residues. CDR3 sequence: CSVEGGSTQYF. The CDR3 nucleotides are TGCAGCGTTGAAGGAGGGTCTACGCAGTATTTT.

The gene calls are TRBV18 and TRBJ1-6, with TRBD1 matching 9 bases. Germline V lookup: CDR1 KGHSH, CDR2 LQKENI. The CDR3 contains 14 residues. Trimming cost V 3 bases and J 10 bases; bases outside gene matches: 4. This chain's CDR3 is CASSPGQGGSPLHF. The DNA of the CDR3 is TGTGCCAGCTCACCGGGACAGGGAGGGTCACCCCTCCACTTT.